This record covers a single TCR beta chain. Its antigen is not identified. Germline CDR1 SGHRS, CDR2 YFSETQ. Between the trimmed V and J ends, which lost 7 bases and 0 bases, there was a span of 13 bases. The CDR3 covers 15 residues. Here immunoSEQ multiplex PCR was the method, and the copy in TCRdb shows in-frame clones only, minus some. The repertoire has approximately 34,000 clones, 82% of them found once; the top ten carry approximately 35%. The data derive from a study of PD-1 blockade in classical Hodgkin lymphoma. Each patient experienced a relapse that followed autologous stem cell transplantation, and brentuximab vedotin exposure varied. Complete response, partial response or progressive disease was each patient's best response. Study conclusions and caveats: By cycle point C4D1, TCR diversity had risen significantly in CD4+ cells (but not CD8+ cells).

V and J are TRBV5-1 and TRBJ2-2; no definite D call. This TCR was recovered from a human donor with classical Hodgkin lymphoma. The source was peripheral blood mononuclear cells (PBMCs), collected at baseline. This CDR3 is CASHDLNPNTGELFF. DNA of the CDR3: TGCGCCAGCCACGACCTTAACCCGAACACCGGGGAGCTGTTTTTT.